This TCR beta chain was obtained from a study of blood T cell repertoires in COVID-19. About the study: T cells, B-cell-depleted T cells, or PBMCs provided the cDNA or gDNA that served as material.

Unmatched junction bases numbered 6, after V lost 5 bases and J lost 4 bases. The CDR3 spans 14 residues. Germline lookup yields CDR1 LGHNA and CDR2 YSLEER. Original methodology: Reference gene primer amplification in the assay estimated nucleated cell counts. Profiled with immunoSEQ multiplex PCR; TCRdb holds only in-frame clones, not every one. V, J and clone size reflect that table, while D and trimming were determined from the DNA. The table has approximately 92,000 clones, about 85% seen once. Source material: peripheral blood. The TCR comes from a man aged 50-59 years with acute or convalescent COVID-19. The chain uses TRBV4-3 and TRBJ2-7; 9 nucleotides align to TRBD1. The CDR3 reads CASSEGQGRYEQYF. CDR3 DNA sequence: TGCGCCAGCAGCGAGGGACAGGGCCGATACGAGCAGTACTTC.